A single sample gave rise to the 13 T cell receptor beta chains below, sequenced in a study of CD8+ T cells in alopecia areata. Sequencing relied on a cDNA template that was reverse transcribed from extracted RNA. Sequenced by immunoSEQ multiplex PCR; TCRdb stores in-frame clones only, minus some. The sample includes 10,000 to 15,000 clones, about 56% of them seen just once. Individuals with alopecia areata gave both lesional scalp punch biopsies and peripheral blood for collection. What was sequenced was skin. Receptors were obtained from a human donor with alopecia areata.

This clone occurred a few times. This sequence joins TRBV7-2 and TRBJ1-1; D not certain. CDR3 length: 14 residues. CDR1 and CDR2 (germline): SGHTA, FQGNSA. Trimming removed 8 bases at V and 4 bases at J, with 17 bases between. The CDR3 protein is CASVAGVLVTEAFF. The CDR3 bases are TGTGCCAGCGTGGCCGGGGTGTTGGTCACTGAAGCTTTCTTT.

The chain uses TRBV23-1 and TRBJ1-4, with D hard to call. TRBV23-1 falls under the ORF class, with uncertain function. V was trimmed by 6 bases and J by 6 bases, leaving 11 bases between them. The CDR3 loop spans 13 amino acids. The CDR3 protein is CASRTTGHEKLFF. CDR3 nucleotide sequence: TGCGCCAGCAGGACAACCGGACATGAAAAACTGTTTTTT.

V usage is TRBV4-2 and J usage is TRBJ2-7; 11 nucleotides line up with TRBD1. Germline V gene data show CDR1 as LGHNA and CDR2 as YNFKEQ. Trimming cost V 5 bases and J 5 bases; bases outside gene matches: 8. The length of the CDR3 is 15 residues. CDR3 sequence (DNA): TGTGCCAGCAGCAAATCCGGGACAGGGGGACACGAGCAGTACTTC. Amino acids: CASSKSGTGGHEQYF.

V is TRBV6-5 and J is TRBJ2-7; TRBD1 agrees at 8 bases. Germline V gives CDR1 MNHEY, CDR2 SVGAGI. The CDR3 has 15 amino acids. V gave up 4 bases and J gave up 2 bases; unmatched junction bases: 7. CDR3 sequence (DNA): TGTGCCAGCAGTTCGCAGGGGGCGGCCCCCTACGAGCAGTACTTC. Translated: CASSSQGAAPYEQYF.

V and J are TRBV11-2 and TRBJ2-7, with D perhaps matching TRBD1 (5 bases). Germline V gene data show CDR1 as SGHAT and CDR2 as FQNNGV. There are 12 residues in the CDR3. Deletions cut 8 bases from V and 6 bases from J, with 14 bases between. CDR3 protein: CASSRVLSEQYF. As DNA, the CDR3 is TGTGCCAGCTCCAGGGTTCTGTCCGAGCAGTACTTC.

The J gene is TRBJ2-7, the V gene TRBV9; 7 nucleotides agree with TRBD2. The CDR3 length is 17 residues. V shed 3 bases, J shed 6 bases, and the junction held 18 bases outside the gene matches. Germline assignment: CDR1 SGDLS and CDR2 YYNGEE. CDR3 nucleotide sequence: TGTGCCAGCAGCGCGACGATGGGCGGGACTATTCGATCCGAGCAGTACTTC. It is translated as CASSATMGGTIRSEQYF. Together with reference TRBV9 and TRBJ2-7, the CDR3 gives the full variable domain: DSGVTQTPKHLITATGQRVTLRCSPRSGDLSVYWYQQSLDQGLQFLIQYYNGEERAKGNILERFSAQQFPDLHSELNLSSLELGDSALYFCASSATMGGTIRSEQYFGPGTRLTVT.

This clone has just a few counts. This rearrangement joins TRBV7-2 to TRBJ1-1; tentative D call: TRBD1 (5 bases). Germline CDR1 reads SGHTA; CDR2 reads FQGNSA. The CDR3 has 14 residues. The germline V and J ends were trimmed by 2 bases and 5 bases, with 12 bases remaining between them. CDR3 in DNA: TGTGCCAGCAGCTTAATGAGGGGTATGACTGAAGCTTTCTTT. This sequence encodes CASSLMRGMTEAFF.

Remarks on this clone: This CDR3 is missing its conserved last phenylalanine or tryptophan, likely due to a read error. The DNA is left out, because the CDR3 cannot be placed on it with certainty; the CDR3 is given as TCRdb lists it. The genes are TRBV4-2 and TRBJ2-7; the D segment call TRBD1 is taken from the table without a DNA check. CDR1 is LGHNA and CDR2 is YNFKEQ in the germline V gene. The CDR3 contains 13 residues when both ends are counted. The CDR3 here is CASSQSRQGTSII.

The rearrangement links TRBV4-3 to TRBJ2-7, with D perhaps being TRBD1 or TRBD2 (5 bases each). Trimming stripped 4 bases from V and 1 base from J, with 17 bases between. The CDR3 totals 16 residues. Germline V gene lookup returns CDR1 LGHNA and CDR2 YSLEER. The CDR3 nucleotides read TGCGCCAGCAGCCCCCAGGGAGAGCGGTCGTCCTACGAGCAGTACTTC. Residues: CASSPQGERSSYEQYF.

The sample holds a few counts of this clone. The rearrangement uses TRBV12-1 and TRBJ2-7; TRBD1 was called by the table and not checked on the DNA. TRBV12-1 is tagged as a pseudogene. The CDR3 sequence is 16 residues long. The CDR3 here is CASSFGPGLSSYEQYF. CDR3 DNA sequence: TGTGCCAGCAGCTTTGGCCCAGGGCTGAGCTCCTACGAGCAGTACTTC.

By sample fraction, this clone is medium-sized. The chain recombines TRBV7-9 with TRBJ1-5; 7 nucleotides line up with TRBD1. The trim removed 5 bases at V and 6 bases at J, leaving 10 bases unmatched. Germline V lookup: CDR1 SEHNR, CDR2 FQNEAQ (reference sequence). This CDR3 comprises 15 residues. The CDR3 loop reads CASSRDSYPPQPQHF. In DNA form, the CDR3 reads TGTGCCAGCAGCCGGGACAGCTACCCTCCTCAGCCCCAGCATTTT.

J is TRBJ2-7 and V is TRBV5-4, with 11 bases identical to TRBD2. Trimming took 4 bases from V and 0 from J; bases not matched to a gene: 6. This CDR3 contains 16 residues. The germline V gene has CDR1 SGHNT and CDR2 YYREEE (reference sequence). The CDR3 region is CASSREGLAASYEQYF. The DNA of the CDR3 is TGTGCCAGCAGCCGAGAGGGACTAGCGGCCTCCTACGAGCAGTACTTC.

This clone was seen a few times. V gene TRBV28 combines with J gene TRBJ1-5; tentatively, D is TRBD1 (6 bases). V shed 2 bases and J shed 4 bases, with 18 bases lying between them. This CDR3 has 17 residues. In germline, CDR1 is MDHEN, CDR2 SYDVKM. CDR3: CASSLPKQGKGNQPQHF. The CDR3 DNA follows: TGTGCCAGCAGTTTACCGAAACAGGGTAAAGGGAATCAGCCCCAGCATTTT.